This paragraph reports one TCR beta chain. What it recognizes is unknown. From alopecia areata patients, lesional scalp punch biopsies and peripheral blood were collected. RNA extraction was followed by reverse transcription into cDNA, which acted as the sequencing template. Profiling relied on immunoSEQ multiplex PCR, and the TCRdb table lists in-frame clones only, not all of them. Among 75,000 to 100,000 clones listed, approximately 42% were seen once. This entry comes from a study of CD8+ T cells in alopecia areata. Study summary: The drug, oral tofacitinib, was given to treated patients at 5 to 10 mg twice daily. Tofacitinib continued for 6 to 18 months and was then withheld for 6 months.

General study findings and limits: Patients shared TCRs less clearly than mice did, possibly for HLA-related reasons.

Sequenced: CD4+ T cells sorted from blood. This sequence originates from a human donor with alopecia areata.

CDR3 coding DNA: TGTGCCAGCAGCGTAGCTGGTGGCAGGGCCAATGAAAAACTGTTTTTT. It specifies CASSVAGGRANEKLFF. The chain recombines TRBV9 with TRBJ1-4; the D gene is possibly TRBD1 (5 bases). This CDR3 region has 16 residues. V was clipped by 0 bases and J by 5 bases, with 14 bases between them. Per germline, CDR1 SGDLS and CDR2 YYNGEE. Complete variable domain (other parts from reference TRBV9 and TRBJ1-4): DSGVTQTPKHLITATGQRVTLRCSPRSGDLSVYWYQQSLDQGLQFLIQYYNGEERAKGNILERFSAQQFPDLHSELNLSSLELGDSALYFCASSVAGGRANEKLFFGSGTQLSVL.